The clone carrying this TCR beta chain has a handful of counts. Its specificity is not known. Germline values: CDR1 MDHEN, CDR2 SYDVKM. The CDR3 spans 19 residues. V shed 4 bases and J 1 base; nucleotides not matched to a gene: 11. This record comes from a study of cytomegalovirus exposure and HLA in healthy donors. The study, taken as a whole, reports: Indistinguishability led to the exclusion of some V segments, TRBV6-2 and TRBV6-3 included.

60 Vbeta and 13 Jbeta primers were used in PCR. Per the original methods: Among the unique TCR beta chains that a later analysis counted, about 81 million in all, 9.5 million to 12 million were shared. The table came from immunoSEQ multiplex PCR; TCRdb's copy has only in-frame clones and leaves some out. V and J calls and clone size are those listed in that table; D and trimming were worked out from the DNA. The data show some 180,000 clones, around 76% seen once. This chain connects TRBV28 to TRBJ2-4, with 12 bases aligning to TRBD1. The sequence was obtained from a woman in her 30s in good health and CMV-seropositive. Sequencing used PBMCs. In DNA, the CDR3 is TGTGCCAGCAGTTCGGGACAGGGGGCGACCTTTTGGGCCAAAAACATTCAGTACTTC. Translation gives CASSSGQGATFWAKNIQYF.